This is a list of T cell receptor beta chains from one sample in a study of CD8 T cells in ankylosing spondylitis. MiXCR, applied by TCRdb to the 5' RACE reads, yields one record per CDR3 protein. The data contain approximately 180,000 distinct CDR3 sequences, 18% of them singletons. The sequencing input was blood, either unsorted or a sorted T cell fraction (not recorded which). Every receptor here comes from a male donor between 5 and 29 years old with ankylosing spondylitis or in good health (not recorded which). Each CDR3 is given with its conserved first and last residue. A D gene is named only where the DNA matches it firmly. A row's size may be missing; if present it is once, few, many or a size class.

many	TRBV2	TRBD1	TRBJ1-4	TGTGCCAGCTGTGAGGACAGGGGGAGTGAAAAACTGTTTTTT	CASCEDRGSEKLFF
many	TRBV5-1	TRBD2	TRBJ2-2	TGCGCCAGCAGCTTGGGCCTAGCGGGCCCCGGGGAGCTGTTTTTT	CASSLGLAGPGELFF
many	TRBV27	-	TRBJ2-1	TGTGCCAGCAGTTTATCGCGTCTGAATGAGCAGTTCTTC	CASSLSRLNEQFF
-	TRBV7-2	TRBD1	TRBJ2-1	TGTGCCAGCAGGCCTACAGGGGTGGTAGGCTCCTACAATGAGCAGTTCTTC	CASRPTGVVGSYNEQFF
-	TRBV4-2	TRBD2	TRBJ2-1	TGTGCCAGCAGCCAAGCTAGCGGGAGGGGGATAAATGAGCAGTTCTTC	CASSQASGRGINEQFF
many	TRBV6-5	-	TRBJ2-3	TGTGCCAGCAGTTACAGAGCAAGGGACTCAAACACAGATACGCAGTATTTT	CASSYRARDSNTDTQYF
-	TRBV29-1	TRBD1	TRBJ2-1	TGCAGCGTGCAGGGACAGGGGATGCTATATGAGCAGTTCTTC	CSVQGQGMLYEQFF
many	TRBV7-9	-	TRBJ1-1	TGTGCCAGCAGTCCCCGGGGTGGGGCTTCCCAGGGGACTGAAGCTTTCTTT	CASSPRGGASQGTEAFF
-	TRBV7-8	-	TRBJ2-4	TGTGCCAGCAGCTTAGCCGAAAAAAACATTCAGTACTTC	CASSLAEKNIQYF
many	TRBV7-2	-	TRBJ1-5	TGTGCCAGCAGCTTAGCGTTTGATTATTATCAGCCCCAGCATTTT	CASSLAFDYYQPQHF
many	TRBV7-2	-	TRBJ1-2	TGTGCCAGCAGCTTAGTCCCGGGACGCTCTAACTATGGCTACACCTTC	CASSLVPGRSNYGYTF
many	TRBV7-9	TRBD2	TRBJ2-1	TGTGCCAGCAGCACCGGGACTAGCAACAATGAGCAGTTCTTC	CASSTGTSNNEQFF
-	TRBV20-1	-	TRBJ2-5	TGCAGTGCTAGGGGGCCCGTGGTGACAACCCAGTACTTC	CSARGPVVTTQYF
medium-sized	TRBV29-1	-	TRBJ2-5	TGCAGCGGGGGAGAAACCAAGGGGACCCAGTACTTC	CSGGETKGTQYF
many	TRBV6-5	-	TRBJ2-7	TGTGCCAGCAGTTCAGGGTTCGAGCAGTACTTC	CASSSGFEQYF
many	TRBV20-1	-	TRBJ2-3	TGCAGTGGGGAGGGGGAGACAGATACGCAGTATTTT	CSGEGETDTQYF
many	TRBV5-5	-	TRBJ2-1	TGTGCCAGCAGCTTGGGACTTCCGCTCTACAATGAGCAGTTCTTC	CASSLGLPLYNEQFF
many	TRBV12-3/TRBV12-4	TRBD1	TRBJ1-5	TGTGCCAGCAGGGGGACAGGGGATCAGCCCCAGCATTTT	CASRGTGDQPQHF
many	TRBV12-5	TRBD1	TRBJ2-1	TGTGCTAGTGGTTTGGGGGGGGGACAGGGAAATGAGCAGTTCTTC	CASGLGGGQGNEQFF
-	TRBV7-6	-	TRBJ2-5	TGTGCCAGCAGCTTAACAGGTCTCGGCGTTGAAGAGACCCAGTACTTC	CASSLTGLGVEETQYF
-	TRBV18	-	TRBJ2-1	TGTGCCAGCTCACCCGAGGACTCTGTGGAGCAGTTCTTC	CASSPEDSVEQFF
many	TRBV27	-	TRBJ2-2	TGTGCCAGCAGTGCCGGGATGAACACCGGGGAGCTGTTTTTT	CASSAGMNTGELFF
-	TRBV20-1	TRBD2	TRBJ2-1	TGCAGTGCTAGAGATCTAAACACTAGCGGGAGCTCCTACAATGAGCAGTTCTTC	CSARDLNTSGSSYNEQFF
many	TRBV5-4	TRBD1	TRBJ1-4	TGTGCCAGCAGCCCTAACAGGGGTGGTGAAAAACTGTTTTTT	CASSPNRGGEKLFF
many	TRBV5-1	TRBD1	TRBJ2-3	TGCGCCAGCAGCCCGGGACAGGGGGCAATAGATACGCAGTATTTT	CASSPGQGAIDTQYF
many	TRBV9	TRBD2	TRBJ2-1	TGTGCCAGCAGCGCTAGCGGAGAGCAGTTCTTC	CASSASGEQFF
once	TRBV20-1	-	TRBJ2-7	TGCAGAGCTTCTGTGACGACCGGGACTGGCACTGGTGAGCAGTACTTC	CRASVTTGTGTGEQYF
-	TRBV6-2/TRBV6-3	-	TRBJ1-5	TGTGCCAGCAGTAGCAGTAGCACCAATCAGCCCCAGCATTTT	CASSSSSTNQPQHF
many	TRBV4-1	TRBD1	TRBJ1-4	TGCGCCAGCAGGGACAGGGGAGATGAAAAACTGTTTTTT	CASRDRGDEKLFF
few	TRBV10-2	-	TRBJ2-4	TGCGCCACGAAAGCGGCCTTTCTAGCCAAAAACATTCAGTACTTC	CATKAAFLAKNIQYF
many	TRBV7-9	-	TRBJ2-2	TGTGCCAGCAGCCCGACAGGTTCCGGGGAGCTGTTTTTT	CASSPTGSGELFF
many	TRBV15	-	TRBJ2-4	TGTGCCTTTAGGGCCAAAAACATTCAGTACTTC	CAFRAKNIQYF
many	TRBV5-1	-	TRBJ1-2	TGCGCCAGCAGCGGCACAGGAGGTGTCGACTTCAGTGGCTACACCTTC	CASSGTGGVDFSGYTF
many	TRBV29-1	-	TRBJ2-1	TGCAGCGTGAGCGGGTCAAGGGAGCAGTTCTTC	CSVSGSREQFF
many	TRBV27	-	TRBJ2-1	TGTGCCAGCAGTTTAGGGGGGAGGCTAACTGAGCAGTTCTTC	CASSLGGRLTEQFF
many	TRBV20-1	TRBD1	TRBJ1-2	TGCAGTGCTAGAGCCTTTCAGGGGGGTCAGAACTATGGCTACACCTTC	CSARAFQGGQNYGYTF
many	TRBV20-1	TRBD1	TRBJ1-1	TGCAGTGCTAGAGCAGGGGGGAACACTGAAGCTTTCTTT	CSARAGGNTEAFF
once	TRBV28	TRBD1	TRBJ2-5	TGTGCCACCATGGACAGGCAAGAGACCCAGTACTTC	CATMDRQETQYF
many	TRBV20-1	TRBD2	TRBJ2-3	TGCAGTGCCCGGGGACTAGCGGGATCAGATACGCAGTATTTT	CSARGLAGSDTQYF
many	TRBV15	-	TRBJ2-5	TGTGCCACCAGCATTCGGGACACACCAAGAGAGATATACTTC	CATSIRDTPREIYF
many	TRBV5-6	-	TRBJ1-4	TGTGCCAGCAGCGGGATGACAGGAACACGGGAAAAACTGTTTTTT	CASSGMTGTREKLFF
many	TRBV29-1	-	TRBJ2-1	TGCAGCGTTGAAGAACTGGAACTTAATGAGCAGTTCTTC	CSVEELELNEQFF
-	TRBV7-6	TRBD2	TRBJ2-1	TGTGCCAGCAGCACGGGACTAGCGGGAGGGCCCCTGTCAGGGAATGAGCAGTTCTTC	CASSTGLAGGPLSGNEQFF
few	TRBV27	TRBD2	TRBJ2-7	TGTGCCAGCAGTTTATCGGGACTAGCGGGTCCCGTCGGAGAGCAGTACTTC	CASSLSGLAGPVGEQYF
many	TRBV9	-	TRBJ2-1	TGTGCCAGCAATGGGGGTACCGGGACTCTCCACAATGAGCAGTTCTTC	CASNGGTGTLHNEQFF
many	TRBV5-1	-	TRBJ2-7	TGCGCCAGCAGCCCCGATTTGGGAAGCTCCTACGAGCAGTACTTC	CASSPDLGSSYEQYF
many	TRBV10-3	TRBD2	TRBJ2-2	TGTGCCATCAGCCAGACTAGCGGGAGTAGCAGGGGAACGACGGGGGAGCTGTTTTTT	CAISQTSGSSRGTTGELFF
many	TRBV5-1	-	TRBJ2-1	TGCGCCAGCAGGTCCAGTGGGGAGCAGTTCTTC	CASRSSGEQFF
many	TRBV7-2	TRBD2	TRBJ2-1	TGTGCCAGCAGCTTACTAGCGGGAGTTGACAATGAGCAGTTCTTC	CASSLLAGVDNEQFF